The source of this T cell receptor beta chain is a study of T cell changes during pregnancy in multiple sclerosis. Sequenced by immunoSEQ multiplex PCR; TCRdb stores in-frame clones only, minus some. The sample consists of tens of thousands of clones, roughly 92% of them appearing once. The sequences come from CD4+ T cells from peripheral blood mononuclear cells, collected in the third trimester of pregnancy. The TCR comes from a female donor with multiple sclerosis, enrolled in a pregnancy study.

The CDR3 DNA follows: TGCGCCAGCAGCGTGGACCCCGGGTCGCAGTATTTT. Translating gives CASSVDPGSQYF. This chain connects TRBV5-1 to TRBJ2-3; D not resolved. This CDR3 has 12 amino acids. Trimming left V 4 bases short and J 10 bases short, with 13 bases between. The germline CDR1 and CDR2 sequences are SGHRS and YFSETQ.